Listed here are 12 T cell receptor beta chains from one sample, sequenced in a study of early T cells in non-severe SARS-CoV-2 infection. Via MiXCR, TCRdb re-called the 5' RACE reads, giving one row per CDR3 protein. Here the sample spans 80,000 to 95,000 distinct CDR3 sequences, 13% to 15% being singletons. The sample consisted of whole blood. Receptors originate from an adult who was a healthcare worker with PCR-confirmed SARS-CoV-2 infection or an uninfected control (not recorded which).

This CDR3 reads CASSLVPANNEQFF. The CDR3 DNA sequence: TGCGCCAGCAGCTTGGTGCCGGCTAACAATGAGCAGTTCTTC. The genes are TRBV5-1 and TRBJ2-1; D not certain. CDR1 is SGHRS and CDR2 is YFSETQ in the germline V gene. CDR3 size: 14 residues. V was pared by 0 bases and J by 5 bases, with 9 bases between.

This chain joins TRBV29-1 and TRBJ1-1, with unresolved D. V was shortened by 4 bases and J by 3 bases, with 9 bases between the two germline ends. This CDR3 spans 12 amino acids. Germline-derived CDR1 and CDR2 are SQVTM and ANQGSEA. The CDR3 DNA sequence: TGCAGCGTTGCGCTGAGGGACACTGAAGCTTTCTTT. Translation gives CSVALRDTEAFF.

This clonotype appeared a few times. The rearrangement links TRBV19 to TRBJ2-1; TRBD2 might be the D (5 bases). Trimming left V 5 bases short and J 3 bases short, with 11 bases between. CDR1 LNHDA and CDR2 SQIVND come from the germline V gene (reference sequence). The CDR3 has 14 residues. The CDR3 is CASSPQRVYNEQFF. The CDR3 nucleotides are TGTGCCAGTAGTCCCCAGAGGGTCTACAATGAGCAGTTCTTC.

The rearrangement uses TRBV13 and TRBJ1-3; D ambiguous. The ends were cut back, 7 bases at V and 0 bases at J, with 10 bases in the middle. CDR3 length equals 14 residues. CDR1 is PRHDT, CDR2 FYEKMQ, per germline (reference sequence). The CDR3 DNA is TGTGCCAGCATCCGGACCGGCTCTGGAAACACCATATATTTT. Encoded protein: CASIRTGSGNTIYF.

The table lists this clonotype with a few counts. The chain joins TRBV5-1 to TRBJ1-1; D is undetermined. V gave up 5 bases and J gave up 5 bases, with 16 bases separating them. CDR1 is SGHRS and CDR2 is YFSETQ in the germline V gene. The CDR3 extends over 14 amino acids. For the CDR3, the DNA is TGCGCCAGCAGGGGGTCAGTAGCGAAAACTGAAGCTTTCTTT. Its translation is CASRGSVAKTEAFF.

The rearrangement joins TRBV10-2 to TRBJ2-5, with 8 bases fitting TRBD2. With V trimmed by 6 bases and J by 5 bases, 8 bases remained unmatched. Looked up from germline, CDR1 is WSHSY and CDR2 is SAAADI. CDR3 length: 14 residues. The DNA of the CDR3 is TGCGCCAGCAGATTCGGACTAGCAAGGGAGACCCAGTACTTC. Amino acid sequence: CASRFGLARETQYF.

This clonotype has only a few counts. The gene calls are TRBV7-8 and TRBJ2-3; 8 bases map to TRBD2. V was pared by 1 base and J by 5 bases, with 5 bases of the junction left unmatched. The CDR3 covers 15 residues. Germline CDR1 reads SGHVS; CDR2 reads FQNEAQ. The CDR3 is CASSLVRTSLDTQYF. The CDR3 bases are TGTGCCAGCAGCTTAGTAAGGACTAGCTTAGATACGCAGTATTTT.

This clonotype was observed a handful of times. The rearrangement links TRBV6-2 or TRBV6-3 to TRBJ2-6; a weak D match, TRBD1 (5 bases). V gave up 2 bases and J gave up 1 base, with 6 bases separating them. Germline values: CDR1 MNHEY, CDR2 SVGEGT. The CDR3 extends over 15 amino acids. CDR3 DNA: TGTGCCAGCAGTTACAAGGGGTCTGGGGCCAACGTCCTGACTTTC. Its translation: CASSYKGSGANVLTF.

This clonotype was picked up many times. This sequence joins TRBV12-3 or TRBV12-4 and TRBJ2-4; D is unresolved. The CDR3 is 14 residues long. V was shortened by 5 bases and J by 0 bases, with 8 bases between the two germline ends. CDR3 protein: CASSESLAKNIQYF. The CDR3 bases are TGTGCCAGCAGTGAAAGTCTAGCCAAAAACATTCAGTACTTC.

The rearrangement joins TRBV20-1 to TRBJ1-1; D remains unclear. The CDR3 runs to 13 residues. The V end was cut by 6 bases, the J end by 3 bases, with 14 bases between. Per the germline V gene, CDR1 is DFQATT and CDR2 is SNEGSKA (reference sequence). The CDR3 DNA sequence: TGCAGTGCCCAGGAGCAGAGCGACACTGAAGCTTTCTTT. Encoded protein: CSAQEQSDTEAFF.

V usage is TRBV5-1 and J usage is TRBJ2-7; D is unclear. The CDR3 runs to 13 residues. V shed 3 bases and J shed 7 bases, with 14 bases lying between them. CDR1 SGHRS and CDR2 YFSETQ come from the germline V gene. The CDR3 spells CASSSLIPGEQYF. CDR3 DNA: TGCGCCAGCAGCTCTTTAATCCCCGGGGAGCAGTACTTC.

A few counts support this clonotype. The chain uses TRBV6-4 and TRBJ2-3; 9 nucleotides match TRBD2. This CDR3 is built from 14 residues. Germline V CDR1 and CDR2: MRHNA, SNTAGT. Losses at the gene ends were 4 bases for V and 4 bases for J; bases not matched to a gene: 3. Written as DNA, the CDR3 is TGTGCCAGCAGTGCACGCGGGGGGGCAGATACGCAGTATTTT. This sequence encodes CASSARGGADTQYF.